These 5 T cell receptor beta chains were sequenced from one sample in a study of T cells expressing NK-cell markers. TCRdb re-called the 5' RACE reads; one entry per CDR3 protein, DNA not given. This sample's table has 200,000 to 300,000 distinct CDR3 sequences. The source material was blood T cells: a sorted CD56 or NKG2C T cell subset, CD4+ or CD8+ T cells, or bulk PBMC T cells (not recorded which). The receptor set was obtained from a woman aged 18 to 75 in good health.

The V gene is TRBV4-2, the J gene TRBJ1-1. The germline V gene has CDR1 LGHNA and CDR2 YNFKEQ. This CDR3 has 16 amino acids. CDR3 sequence reads: CASSQNVRSENTEAFF.

This chain joins TRBV4-3 and TRBJ2-3; TCRdb proposes TRBD2, but this gene call is untestable without DNA. Germline V gene lookup returns CDR1 LGHNA and CDR2 YSLEER. The CDR3 has 16 amino acids. The CDR3 is CASSQSTSGAPDTQYF.

The chain is built from TRBV7-2 and TRBJ2-1; TCRdb lists TRBD2, though no DNA is available to test this call. This CDR3 contains 16 residues. The germline CDR1 and CDR2 sequences are SGHTA and FQGNSA. Here the CDR3 reads CASSLNPGLAGSEQFF. The full variable domain, its missing parts supplied by reference TRBV7-2 and TRBJ2-1, is GAGVSQSPSNKVTEKGKDVELRCDPISGHTALYWYRQSLGQGLEFLIYFQGNSAPDKSGLPSDRFSAERTGGSVSTLTIQRTQQEDSAVYLCASSLNPGLAGSEQFFGPGTRLTVL.

The chain links TRBV5-1 to TRBJ1-1. The V gene's germline CDR1 is SGHRS and CDR2 YFSETQ. The CDR3 spans 14 residues. The CDR3 protein is CASSFDTFNTEAFF. Complete variable domain (other parts from reference TRBV5-1 and TRBJ1-1): KAGVTQTPRYLIKTRGQQVTLSCSPISGHRSVSWYQQTPGQGLQFLFEYFSETQRNKGNFPGRFSGRQFSNSRSEMNVSTLELGDSALYLCASSFDTFNTEAFFGQGTRLTVV.

The chain joins TRBV7-9 to TRBJ1-6. The CDR3 totals 14 residues. Germline V gene sequence: CDR1 SEHNR, CDR2 FQNEAQ (reference sequence). The chain's CDR3 is CASSQGVLNSPLHF. Complete variable domain (other parts from reference TRBV7-9 and TRBJ1-6): DTGVSQNPRHKITKRGQNVTFRCDPISEHNRLYWYRQTLGQGPEFLTYFQNEAQLEKSRLLSDRFSAERPKGSFSTLEIQRTEQGDSAMYLCASSQGVLNSPLHFGNGTRLTVT.